This is a list of T cell receptor beta chains from one sample in a study of CD8 T cells in ankylosing spondylitis. TCRdb re-called the 5' RACE reads with MiXCR, one entry per CDR3 protein. The table has around 300,000 distinct CDR3 sequences, 20% to 25% seen once. The material sequenced was blood, either unsorted or a sorted T cell fraction (not recorded which). Every receptor here comes from a female donor with ankylosing spondylitis or in good health (not recorded which). Each CDR3 is given with its conserved first and last residue. A D gene is named only where the DNA matches it firmly. Size is stated for part of the rows, as once, few or many counts, or as a class when the clone is expanded.

V: TRBV5-6
size: -
J: TRBJ2-7
D: -
length: 15
DNA: TGTGCCAGCAGCTTAATGAGCGGCCTATCCTACGAGCAGTACTTC
CDR3: CASSLMSGLSYEQYF

V: TRBV7-2
size: few
J: TRBJ2-1
D: -
length: 15
DNA: TGTGCCAGCAGTCTCGCATGGTCCTCCCCCAATGAGCAGTTCTTC
CDR3: CASSLAWSSPNEQFF

V: TRBV3-1
size: few
J: TRBJ1-1
D: -
length: 11
DNA: TGTGCCAGCAAGCGAGGTTTTGAAGCTTTCTTT
CDR3: CASKRGFEAFF

V: TRBV3-1
size: -
J: TRBJ1-5
D: -
length: 17
DNA: TGTGCCAGCAGCCAAGATCGTCCGGAGCTTAGCAATCAGCCCCAGCATTTT
CDR3: CASSQDRPELSNQPQHF

V: TRBV29-1
size: many
J: TRBJ2-1
D: -
length: 12
DNA: TGCAGCGTTGACTCGGGCTACAATGAGCAGTTCTTC
CDR3: CSVDSGYNEQFF

V: TRBV7-2
size: -
J: TRBJ2-4
D: -
length: 13
DNA: TGTGCCAGCAGCCCCACGGGTAAAAACATTCAGTACTTC
CDR3: CASSPTGKNIQYF

V: TRBV20-1
size: few
J: TRBJ2-7
D: -
length: 15
DNA: TGCAGTGTGGCGCGGCCCCGACAGCTTAGAAACGAGCAGTACTTC
CDR3: CSVARPRQLRNEQYF

V: TRBV5-1
size: -
J: TRBJ2-5
D: -
length: 15
DNA: TGCGCCAGCAGCCCCCAAATACACGATCGGAAGACCCAGTACTTC
CDR3: CASSPQIHDRKTQYF

V: TRBV9
size: many
J: TRBJ1-6
D: -
length: 15
DNA: TGTGCCAGCAGCGTCCGTGACAGGCAAAATTCACCCCTCCACTTT
CDR3: CASSVRDRQNSPLHF

V: TRBV7-9
size: -
J: TRBJ2-7
D: -
length: 14
DNA: TGTGCCAGCAGCTTGGGGGTTTTGGGCTACGAGCAGTACTTC
CDR3: CASSLGVLGYEQYF

V: TRBV5-5
size: few
J: TRBJ2-7
D: -
length: 16
DNA: TGTGCCAGCAGCTTGGTCGGGGGAAGGCGGGCCTACGAGCAGTACTTC
CDR3: CASSLVGGRRAYEQYF

V: TRBV27
size: few
J: TRBJ2-2
D: -
length: 12
DNA: TGTGCCAGCCCCTCAGGGACCGGGGAGCTGTTTTTT
CDR3: CASPSGTGELFF

V: TRBV12-3/TRBV12-4
size: few
J: TRBJ1-5
D: TRBD1
length: 14
DNA: TGTGCCAGCAGTAGACAGGGCCGGGGAGCGCCCCAGCATTTT
CDR3: CASSRQGRGAPQHF

V: TRBV5-5
size: many
J: TRBJ1-2
D: -
length: 14
DNA: TGTGCCAGCAGCTTAGTTCGGGACCTCGGAGGCTACACCTTC
CDR3: CASSLVRDLGGYTF

V: TRBV12-3/TRBV12-4
size: few
J: TRBJ2-3
D: TRBD2
length: 15
DNA: TGTGCCAGCAGGCTCGGGGGGGCCGGCACAGATACGCAGTATTTT
CDR3: CASRLGGAGTDTQYF

V: TRBV7-8
size: few
J: TRBJ2-2
D: TRBD2
length: 19
DNA: TGTGCCAGCAGCCCACCTTTACGGCTAGCGGGAGTGAGTGACGGGGAGCTGTTTTTT
CDR3: CASSPPLRLAGVSDGELFF

V: TRBV12-3/TRBV12-4
size: -
J: TRBJ2-6
D: TRBD1
length: 14
DNA: TGTGCCACCGCCGGGACAGCCGGGGCCAACGTCCTGACTTTC
CDR3: CATAGTAGANVLTF

V: TRBV20-1
size: few
J: TRBJ2-2
D: -
length: 14
DNA: TGCAGTGCTAGTATCCAGAGAAACACCGGGGAGCTGTTTTTT
CDR3: CSASIQRNTGELFF

V: TRBV5-4
size: few
J: TRBJ2-2
D: -
length: 17
DNA: TGTGCCAGCAGCGCTGCGGGGGGACAGGTGAACACCGGGGAGCTGTTTTTT
CDR3: CASSAAGGQVNTGELFF

V: TRBV12-3/TRBV12-4
size: few
J: TRBJ2-5
D: TRBD1
length: 14
DNA: TGTGCCAGCAGTTTAGACAGGGGCCAAGAGACCCAGTACTTC
CDR3: CASSLDRGQETQYF

V: TRBV6-2/TRBV6-3
size: -
J: TRBJ2-6
D: -
length: 15
DNA: TGTGCCAGCAGTAGGGGAGTTGCTGGGGCCAACGTCCTGACTTTC
CDR3: CASSRGVAGANVLTF

V: TRBV12-3/TRBV12-4
size: many
J: TRBJ2-3
D: TRBD1
length: 15
DNA: TGTGCCAGCAGTCTGGGACAGACTAGCACAGATACGCAGTATTTT
CDR3: CASSLGQTSTDTQYF

V: TRBV5-1
size: -
J: TRBJ2-1
D: TRBD2
length: 15
DNA: TGCGCCAGCAGCAAAACTAGCGGGAGTTACAATGAGCAGTTCTTC
CDR3: CASSKTSGSYNEQFF

V: TRBV10-3
size: -
J: TRBJ2-3
D: -
length: 13
DNA: TGTGCCATCAGTGCCACTAGCACAGATACGCAGTATTTT
CDR3: CAISATSTDTQYF

V: TRBV12-3/TRBV12-4
size: -
J: TRBJ2-5
D: TRBD2
length: 15
DNA: TGTGCCAGCAGTTTTCACAGGTCGGGGGGAGAGACCCAGTACTTC
CDR3: CASSFHRSGGETQYF

V: TRBV6-5
size: few
J: TRBJ2-1
D: TRBD2
length: 17
DNA: TGTGCCAGCAGTTACTCCAGCCCCGGGAGGGCCTACAATGAGCAGTTCTTC
CDR3: CASSYSSPGRAYNEQFF

V: TRBV7-2
size: few
J: TRBJ1-6
D: TRBD1
length: 15
DNA: TGTGCCAGCAGCCTGCCGCAGGGGGCTAAGTCACCCCTCCACTTT
CDR3: CASSLPQGAKSPLHF

V: TRBV11-1
size: -
J: TRBJ2-5
D: TRBD1
length: 15
DNA: TGTGCCAGCAGCCCATCCGGGACAGATGGAGAGACCCAGTACTTC
CDR3: CASSPSGTDGETQYF

V: TRBV10-3
size: few
J: TRBJ2-2
D: -
length: 16
DNA: TGTGCCATCAGTGAGTCGTCGAGAGGGAACACCGGGGAGCTGTTTTTT
CDR3: CAISESSRGNTGELFF

V: TRBV29-1
size: many
J: TRBJ2-7
D: -
length: 15
DNA: TGCAGCGTTGAAAGTGGGGAAGCCAGTACGAGTTGGCAGTACTTC
CDR3: CSVESGEASTSWQYF

V: TRBV10-3
size: -
J: TRBJ1-3
D: -
length: 14
DNA: TGTGCCATCAGAACACAGGGCGGCGGAAACACCATATATTTT
CDR3: CAIRTQGGGNTIYF

V: TRBV24-1
size: few
J: TRBJ2-1
D: TRBD2
length: 11
DNA: TGTGCCACCTCCCTAGCGGACGAGCAGTTCTTC
CDR3: CATSLADEQFF

V: TRBV18
size: few
J: TRBJ2-3
D: -
length: 16
DNA: TGTGCCAGCTCACCAACAGGCAGCGCCATGGGAGATACGCAGTATTTT
CDR3: CASSPTGSAMGDTQYF

V: TRBV11-3
size: few
J: TRBJ2-3
D: TRBD2
length: 14
DNA: TGTGCCAGCAGCGTAGCGGGAGGGCCTTCCACGCAGTATTTT
CDR3: CASSVAGGPSTQYF

V: TRBV21-1
size: -
J: TRBJ2-7
D: -
length: 17
DNA: TGTGCCAGCAGCAAAGGGACCCCCGGGACAGGGTACCACGAGCAGTACTTC
CDR3: CASSKGTPGTGYHEQYF

V: TRBV6-1
size: many
J: TRBJ1-1
D: -
length: 15
DNA: TGTGCCAGCAGTGAACCCTCCGGGGTTGGCACTGAAGCTTTCTTT
CDR3: CASSEPSGVGTEAFF

V: TRBV20-1
size: -
J: TRBJ1-5
D: -
length: 16
DNA: TGCAGTGCTAGCCAACTACAGGGAGGGGGAGGTCAGCCCCAGCATTTT
CDR3: CSASQLQGGGGQPQHF

V: TRBV29-1
size: -
J: TRBJ1-1
D: -
length: 11
DNA: TGCAGCGTAGATAGTACGCCTGAAGCTTTCTTT
CDR3: CSVDSTPEAFF

V: TRBV29-1
size: -
J: TRBJ1-4
D: -
length: 13
DNA: TGCAGCGTTGAATCCCGACTATCAACGGAACTGTTTTTT
CDR3: CSVESRLSTELFF

V: TRBV29-1
size: many
J: TRBJ2-1
D: -
length: 12
DNA: TGCAGCGTGACAGGCTCCACGAATGAGCAGTTCTTC
CDR3: CSVTGSTNEQFF

V: TRBV5-1
size: -
J: TRBJ2-7
D: -
length: 16
DNA: TGCGCCACCTCCCCTGGGGGAAAAGTATCGAGCTACGAGCAGTACTTC
CDR3: CATSPGGKVSSYEQYF

V: TRBV6-1
size: few
J: TRBJ2-5
D: TRBD1
length: 17
DNA: TGTGCCAGCAGTGAAGTATTGGGGGGGACAGGGGAGACCACCCAGTACTTC
CDR3: CASSEVLGGTGETTQYF

V: TRBV12-3/TRBV12-4
size: few
J: TRBJ1-2
D: -
length: 11
DNA: TGTGCCAGCAGTTTGGGTGCTTTTTACACCTTC
CDR3: CASSLGAFYTF

V: TRBV7-2
size: few
J: TRBJ2-7
D: TRBD1
length: 14
DNA: TGTGCCAGCAGCCTACGGGACAGGGTACACGAGCAGTACTTC
CDR3: CASSLRDRVHEQYF

V: TRBV29-1
size: many
J: TRBJ1-4
D: TRBD1
length: 13
DNA: TGCAGCGCCCGCGACAGGGTAGGGGAAAAACTGTTTTTT
CDR3: CSARDRVGEKLFF

V: TRBV20-1
size: few
J: TRBJ1-1
D: -
length: 15
DNA: TGCAGTGCTAGAGCTTTAACGAGGCAAAACACTGAAGCTTTCTTT
CDR3: CSARALTRQNTEAFF

V: TRBV3-1
size: -
J: TRBJ2-5
D: TRBD2
length: 14
DNA: TGTGCCAGCAGCCCCATGGGACTACAAGAGACCCAGTACTTC
CDR3: CASSPMGLQETQYF

V: TRBV4-2
size: few
J: TRBJ2-3
D: TRBD1
length: 17
DNA: TGTGCCAGCAGCCAAGATTCCTCGGACAGGGGTAGCCCTACGCAGTATTTT
CDR3: CASSQDSSDRGSPTQYF

V: TRBV20-1
size: many
J: TRBJ2-3
D: -
length: 14
DNA: TGCAGTGCTGCTTTACTAGAAAGATGGGATACGCAGTATTTT
CDR3: CSAALLERWDTQYF

V: TRBV6-2/TRBV6-3
size: once
J: TRBJ1-1
D: -
length: 13
DNA: TGTGCCACCCTTGATAGGGCAATCACTGAAGCTTTCTTT
CDR3: CATLDRAITEAFF

V: TRBV7-3
size: few
J: TRBJ2-2
D: -
length: 13
DNA: TGTGCCAGCAGCTACTCAAACACCGGGGAGCTGTTTTTT
CDR3: CASSYSNTGELFF

V: TRBV5-4
size: few
J: TRBJ1-1
D: -
length: 13
DNA: TGTGCCAGCAGCCCGCCACGTGGCGCTGAAGCTTTCTTT
CDR3: CASSPPRGAEAFF

V: TRBV20-1
size: many
J: TRBJ2-7
D: TRBD2
length: 15
DNA: TGCAGTGCTAGAGACCCAGCGGGAGGCCTAATCGAGCAGTACTTC
CDR3: CSARDPAGGLIEQYF

V: TRBV4-2
size: -
J: TRBJ1-2
D: -
length: 14
DNA: TGTGCCAGCAGCCGACAGCGGGACAAGGATGGCTACACCTTC
CDR3: CASSRQRDKDGYTF

V: TRBV29-1
size: few
J: TRBJ2-7
D: TRBD1
length: 15
DNA: TGCAGCGTCCGGGACAGACCAAGGGGCTCCTACGAGCAGTACTTC
CDR3: CSVRDRPRGSYEQYF

V: TRBV10-3
size: many
J: TRBJ2-3
D: -
length: 14
DNA: TGTGCCATCAGTGGTGCGGAGTTCACAGATACGCAGTATTTT
CDR3: CAISGAEFTDTQYF

V: TRBV11-2
size: few
J: TRBJ2-3
D: -
length: 14
DNA: TGTGCCAGCAGCTTCGGACAGACCACAGATACGCAGTATTTT
CDR3: CASSFGQTTDTQYF

V: TRBV25-1
size: few
J: TRBJ1-6
D: -
length: 12
DNA: TGTGCCAGCAGTGAAGGTAGTTCACCCCTCCACTTT
CDR3: CASSEGSSPLHF